These 32 T cell receptor beta chains were sequenced from one sample in a study of identical twins listed by TCRdb under 2016. To prepare the library, 5' RACE was applied. Data came from an Illumina HiSeq 2000. The public reads were reanalyzed by TCRdb: fastp trimming at Q25, MiXCR alignment, in-frame beta chains only. CDR3 protein sequences are deduplicated, and each keeps its most common genes and DNA. The sample includes around 370,000 distinct CDR3 sequences, with roughly 9% observed a single time. The ten largest clones add up to around 8.6% of the sample. The sequencing sample was made of naive T cells sorted from blood. Taken with the paper, the label for cell subset or site translates to: cells isolated with a human naive T-cell isolation kit. These TCRs come from a woman in her fifties or sixties in good health.

V usage is TRBV7-6 and J usage is TRBJ2-5; 9 nucleotides line up with TRBD1. The CDR3 loop spans 15 amino acids. V lost 6 bases, J lost 5 bases, and 10 bases stayed unmatched. Per the germline V gene, CDR1 is SGHVS and CDR2 is FNYEAQ. The CDR3 reads CASRNPGQGSETQYF. The CDR3 DNA reads TGTGCCAGCAGGAATCCGGGACAGGGATCGGAGACCCAGTACTTC. The full variable domain, completed using reference TRBV7-6 and TRBJ2-5, is GAGVSQSPRYKVTKRGQDVALRCDPISGHVSLYWYRQALGQGPEFLTYFNYEAQQDKSGLPNDRFSAERPEGSISTLTIQRTEQRDSAMYRCASRNPGQGSETQYFGPGTRLLVL.

This clonotype came up a few times. V is TRBV20-1 and J is TRBJ1-2; D is perhaps TRBD1 (6 bases). Per the germline V gene, CDR1 is DFQATT and CDR2 is SNEGSKA (reference sequence). This CDR3 is built from 14 residues. Trimming pared 1 base from V and 2 bases from J, leaving 11 bases between. The CDR3 nucleotides read TGCAGTGCTAGAGCACAGGGCCTGAACTATGGCTACACCTTC. This gives the protein CSARAQGLNYGYTF.

Only a few counts were recorded for this clonotype. The chain employs TRBV18 and TRBJ2-7; D tentatively fits TRBD1 or TRBD2 (6 bases each). The CDR3 is 13 residues long. V was trimmed by 1 base and J by 5 bases, leaving 9 bases between them. Germline-derived CDR1 and CDR2 are KGHSH and LQKENI. CDR3 sequence (DNA): TGTGCCAGCTCACCACAGGGGGGCCACGAGCAGTACGTC. It codes for CASSPQGGHEQYV.

The chain uses TRBV20-1 and TRBJ2-3; 15 nucleotides line up with TRBD2. The germline V gene encodes CDR1 DFQATT and CDR2 SNEGSKA (reference sequence). CDR3 size: 19 residues. The trim removed 1 base at V and 4 bases at J, leaving 12 bases unmatched. The CDR3 coding sequence is TGCAGTGCTAGAGCCCAAAGGACTAGCGGGAGGGCCTTCCCAGATACGCAGTATTTT. Amino acids: CSARAQRTSGRAFPDTQYF.

At least ten counts were recorded for this clonotype. V is TRBV12-3 or TRBV12-4 and J is TRBJ2-4, with 8 bases identical to TRBD1. The J segment lost 7 bases and the V segment lost 2 bases, leaving 7 bases of the junction unmatched. The CDR3 extends over 15 amino acids. DNA for the CDR3: TGTGCCAGCAGTTTACTGCAGGGGGCGAGGAACATTCAGTACTTC. Translating it yields CASSLLQGARNIQYF.

This clonotype has just a few counts. CDR3 in DNA: TGTGCCAGCAGGCCCCGAGGGCTGGCCGAGCAGTACGTC. This translates into CASRPRGLAEQYV. This chain joins TRBV7-8 and TRBJ2-7; D may be TRBD2 (5 bases). This CDR3 has 13 residues. V shed 6 bases and J shed 6 bases, with 15 bases lying between them. Germline V gene lookup returns CDR1 SGHVS and CDR2 FQNEAQ.

This clonotype was counted only a few times. V and J are TRBV28 and TRBJ1-2; tentative D call: TRBD1 (5 bases). This CDR3 has 14 residues. Germline CDR1 and CDR2: MDHEN and SYDVKM. V lost 4 bases and J 4 bases, leaving 13 bases between the germline ends. This CDR3 is CASSSLTELYGYTF. For the CDR3, the DNA is TGTGCCAGCAGTTCACTGACAGAACTCTATGGCTACACCTTC.

This clonotype was detected only a few times. V is TRBV20-1 and J is TRBJ1-1; TRBD1 might be the D (5 bases). From germline, CDR1 is DFQATT and CDR2 SNEGSKA (reference sequence). This CDR3 region has 11 residues. Trimming removed 3 bases from V and 9 bases from J, with 11 bases in between. CDR3 amino acids: CSASLDIKAFF. Written as DNA, the CDR3 is TGCAGTGCTAGTCTGGACATAAAAGCTTTCTTT.

The rearrangement links TRBV20-1 to TRBJ1-4; 8 bases line up with TRBD1. The CDR3 is 18 amino acids. V lost 1 base and J lost 0; bases outside the gene matches: 10. Germline values: CDR1 DFQATT, CDR2 SNEGSKA (reference sequence). The CDR3 DNA is TGCAGTGCTAGAGGGACAGGGTTGAGGCTGGCAACTAATGAAAAACTGTTTTTT. It codes for CSARGTGLRLATNEKLFF.

This clonotype was observed at least ten times. This chain joins TRBV12-3 or TRBV12-4 and TRBJ2-3, with D perhaps matching TRBD2 (5 bases). The CDR3 contains 15 residues. Trimming cost V 2 bases and J 0 bases, with 9 bases left between them. In DNA form, the CDR3 reads TGTGCCAGCAGTTTAATAGGACTGAGCACAGATACGCAGTATTTT. Its translation: CASSLIGLSTDTQYF.

This clonotype was observed at least ten times. The chain carries TRBV5-1 and TRBJ1-4; no clear D. CDR1 is SGHRS and CDR2 is YFSETQ in the germline V gene. V was pared by 4 bases and J by 2 bases, with 12 bases between. The CDR3 loop spans 15 amino acids. DNA for the CDR3: TGCGCCAGCAGCCCTAACACAGCGACTAATGAAAAACTGTTTTTT. As protein: CASSPNTATNEKLFF.

V and J are TRBV29-1 and TRBJ2-1; D gene ambiguous. Trimming took 3 bases from V and 8 from J, leaving 20 bases between them. Per germline, CDR1 SQVTM and CDR2 ANQGSEA. The CDR3 is 15 residues long. CDR3 DNA: TGCAGCGTTGAGCCGTCCGGGCGACGCCGCGATGAGCAGTTCTTC. Amino acid sequence: CSVEPSGRRRDEQFF.

This clonotype appeared a few times. This sequence joins TRBV12-3 or TRBV12-4 and TRBJ1-4; D is ambiguous. CDR3 size: 14 residues. The ends were cut back, 6 bases at V and 8 bases at J, with 16 bases in the middle. In DNA form, the CDR3 reads TGTGCCAGCAGCCCCATGGCGGAAAGGGAAAAACTGTTTTTT. It specifies CASSPMAEREKLFF.

In its sample, this clonotype was seen many times. This sequence joins TRBV7-2 and TRBJ2-2; D is undetermined. Germline V lookup: CDR1 SGHTA, CDR2 FQGNSA. There are 15 residues in the CDR3. The V and J ends lost 2 bases and 6 bases respectively, with 13 bases between them. The CDR3 bases are TGTGCCAGCAGCTTATTGGTGGACGCGGCCGGGGAGCTGTTTTTT. Protein: CASSLLVDAAGELFF.

The chain links TRBV3-1 to TRBJ2-3; possible D gene TRBD2, 6 bases. Germline CDR1 reads LGHDT; CDR2 reads YNNKEL (reference sequence). CDR3 length: 15 amino acids. The V end was cut by 8 bases, the J end by 2 bases, with 17 bases between. CDR3 sequence (DNA): TGTGCCAGCCGTGGGGGGACTCTCCTCACAGATACGCAGTATTTT. This translates into CASRGGTLLTDTQYF.

The chain recombines TRBV5-1 with TRBJ1-2; D is ambiguous. Trimming removed 0 bases from V and 3 bases from J, with 6 bases in between. Germline lookup yields CDR1 SGHRS and CDR2 YFSETQ. The CDR3 consists of 13 residues. This CDR3 is CASSLVADYGYTF. CDR3 coding DNA: TGCGCCAGCAGCTTGGTGGCAGACTATGGCTACACCTTC.

This clonotype occurred a few times. The CDR3 reads CASSSQGTQETQYF. The CDR3 DNA is TGCGCCAGCAGCTCCCAGGGGACCCAAGAGACCCAGTACTTC. The J gene is TRBJ2-5, the V gene TRBV5-1; D perhaps matches TRBD1 (6 bases). The V gene's germline CDR1 is SGHRS and CDR2 YFSETQ. The CDR3 contains 14 residues. V gave up 3 bases and J gave up 1 base, with 10 bases separating them.

This clonotype was seen only a few times. V gene TRBV7-9 combines with J gene TRBJ2-3, with D perhaps being TRBD1 or TRBD2 (5 bases each). Germline loops: CDR1 SEHNR, CDR2 FQNEAQ (reference sequence). This CDR3 has 16 amino acids. V lost 3 bases to trimming and J lost 2 bases, with 15 bases between them. The CDR3 region is CASSFIGAGTTDTQYF. CDR3 nucleotide sequence: TGTGCCAGCAGCTTCATAGGGGCAGGGACCACAGATACGCAGTATTTT.

This clonotype occurred a few times. The rearrangement links TRBV4-1 to TRBJ2-7, with 11 positions matching TRBD2. Per the germline V gene, CDR1 is MGHRA and CDR2 is YSYEKL. Unmatched junction bases numbered 11, after V lost 3 bases and J lost 4 bases. The CDR3 loop spans 17 amino acids. CDR3 protein: CASSQEPGLAALYEQYF. As DNA, the CDR3 is TGCGCCAGCAGCCAGGAACCGGGACTAGCGGCCCTTTACGAGCAGTACTTC.

This clonotype showed up just a few times. This sequence joins TRBV29-1 and TRBJ2-7; no clear D gene. With 5 bases removed from V and 3 bases from J, the gap between germline ends came to 8 bases. The CDR3 length is 11 residues. Germline lookup yields CDR1 SQVTM and CDR2 ANQGSEA. CDR3 DNA: TGCAGCGTTCAGGATAACTACGAGCAGTACTTC. Translation: CSVQDNYEQYF.

V and J are TRBV29-1 and TRBJ2-5; the D is unclear. In germline, CDR1 is SQVTM, CDR2 ANQGSEA. The CDR3 spans 10 residues. Trimming left V 7 bases short and J 4 bases short, with 7 bases between. The CDR3 is CSALRETQYF. CDR3 in DNA: TGCAGCGCCTTAAGAGAGACCCAGTACTTC.

This clonotype was observed many times. The CDR3 DNA sequence: TGTGCCAGCAGTTTGAACAGGGGCTACGAGCAGTACGTC. Encoded protein: CASSLNRGYEQYV. The chain recombines TRBV12-3 or TRBV12-4 with TRBJ2-7; 7 nucleotides line up with TRBD1. After removal of 3 bases from V and 3 bases from J, the junction contained 2 bases not matched to a gene. This CDR3 comprises 13 residues.

This clonotype has a count of ten or more. J is TRBJ2-2 and V is TRBV29-1; D call uncertain. V lost 5 bases and J lost 1, with 5 bases in between. Germline CDR1 SQVTM, CDR2 ANQGSEA. This CDR3 is built from 12 residues. This chain's CDR3 is CSVYRNTGELFF. CDR3 sequence (DNA): TGCAGCGTTTACAGGAACACCGGGGAGCTGTTTTTT.

CDR3 in DNA: TGCGCCAGCAGCTTCGGGCCTGATGAAAAACTGTTTTTT. This gives the protein CASSFGPDEKLFF. J is TRBJ1-4 and V is TRBV5-1, with D hard to call. The germline V and J ends were trimmed by 2 bases and 6 bases, with 8 bases remaining between them. The CDR3 has 13 residues. Germline V gene sequence: CDR1 SGHRS, CDR2 YFSETQ. The full variable domain, in which reference TRBV5-1 and TRBJ1-4 provide the parts outside the CDR3, is KAGVTQTPRYLIKTRGQQVTLSCSPISGHRSVSWYQQTPGQGLQFLFEYFSETQRNKGNFPGRFSGRQFSNSRSEMNVSTLELGDSALYLCASSFGPDEKLFFGSGTQLSVL.

This chain joins TRBV5-1 and TRBJ2-7, with 12 bases lining up with TRBD2. This CDR3 is 18 amino acids long. Per the germline V gene, CDR1 is SGHRS and CDR2 is YFSETQ. The ends lost 0 bases at V and 2 bases at J; junction bases unmatched: 9. In nucleotides, the CDR3 is TGCGCCAGCAGCTTGGCCCCTAGCGGGAGGGCCTGGCCCTACGAGCAGTACTTC. Its translation: CASSLAPSGRAWPYEQYF.

This clonotype was counted only a few times. The chain links TRBV18 to TRBJ2-7; a weak D match, TRBD1 (5 bases). The germline gives CDR1 KGHSH, CDR2 LQKENI. The ends were cut back, 2 bases at V and 6 bases at J, with 14 bases in the middle. There are 14 residues in the CDR3. Here the CDR3 reads CASSPKGLTSEQYF. CDR3 nucleotides: TGTGCCAGCTCACCAAAGGGGCTTACATCCGAGCAGTACTTC.

This clonotype was found many times. The chain is built from TRBV5-1 and TRBJ1-3; TRBD1 is a possible D gene (6 bases). V gave up 4 bases and J gave up 4 bases, with 12 bases separating them. CDR3 length: 14 residues. Germline assignment: CDR1 SGHRS and CDR2 YFSETQ. The DNA for the CDR3 is TGCGCCAGCAGCCCCGGGGACAAAGGAAACACCATATATTTT. Protein product: CASSPGDKGNTIYF.

This clonotype was recorded a few times. This chain links TRBV11-2 with TRBJ2-3; D call uncertain. This CDR3 is 16 amino acids long. Deletions cut 0 bases from V and 1 base from J, with 11 bases between. CDR1 and CDR2 from the germline V gene are SGHAT and FQNNGV. The CDR3, as DNA: TGTGCCAGCAGCTTAGAGGGTGGGATTGGCACAGATACGCAGTATTTT. It encodes CASSLEGGIGTDTQYF.

The chain uses TRBV5-1 and TRBJ2-2; perhaps TRBD2 as D (6 bases). The CDR3 spans 16 residues. In germline, CDR1 is SGHRS, CDR2 YFSETQ. The V end lost 0 bases, the J end lost 0 bases, and 9 bases lay between the germline ends. The CDR3 protein is CASSLVRRANTGELFF. CDR3 nucleotide sequence: TGCGCCAGCAGCTTGGTTAGGAGGGCGAACACCGGGGAGCTGTTTTTT.

The chain uses TRBV7-8 and TRBJ2-3; D might be TRBD2 (6 bases). The germline V and J ends were trimmed by 2 bases and 8 bases, with 8 bases remaining between them. The germline CDR1 and CDR2 sequences are SGHVS and FQNEAQ. The CDR3 consists of 12 residues. In DNA form, the CDR3 reads TGTGCCAGCAGCTTATCAGCGGGTACGCAGTATTTT. Translating it yields CASSLSAGTQYF.

V is TRBV7-3 and J is TRBJ2-7; possible D gene TRBD1, 5 bases. The V end lost 2 bases, the J end lost 7 bases, and 12 bases lay between the germline ends. This CDR3 is 13 amino acids long. CDR1 is SGHTA and CDR2 is FQGTGA in the germline V gene. The CDR3 region is CASSLRQLGEQYF. Here the CDR3 DNA reads TGTGCCAGCAGCTTACGACAGCTCGGGGAGCAGTACTTC.

This clonotype showed up many times. The chain couples TRBV5-1 to TRBJ1-1; D gene ambiguous. The CDR3 loop spans 13 amino acids. The V end lost 3 bases, the J end lost 3 bases, and 9 bases lay between the germline ends. CDR1 is SGHRS and CDR2 is YFSETQ in the germline V gene. The CDR3 is CASSSGEYTEAFF. The CDR3 bases are TGCGCCAGCAGCTCCGGCGAATACACTGAAGCTTTCTTT.